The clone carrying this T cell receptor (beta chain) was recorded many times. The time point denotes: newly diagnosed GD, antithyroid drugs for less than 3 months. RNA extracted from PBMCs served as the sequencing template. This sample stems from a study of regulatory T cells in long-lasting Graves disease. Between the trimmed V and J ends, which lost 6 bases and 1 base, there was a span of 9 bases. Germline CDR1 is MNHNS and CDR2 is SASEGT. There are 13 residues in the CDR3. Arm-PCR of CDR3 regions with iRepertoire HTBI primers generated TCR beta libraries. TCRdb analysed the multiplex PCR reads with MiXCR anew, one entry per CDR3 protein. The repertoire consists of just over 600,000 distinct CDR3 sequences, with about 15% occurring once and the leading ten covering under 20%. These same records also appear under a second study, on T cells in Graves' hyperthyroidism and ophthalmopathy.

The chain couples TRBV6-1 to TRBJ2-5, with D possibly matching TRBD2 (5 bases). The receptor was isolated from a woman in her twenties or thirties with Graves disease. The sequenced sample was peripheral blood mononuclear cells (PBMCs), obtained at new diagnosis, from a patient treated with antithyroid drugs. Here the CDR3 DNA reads TGTGCCAGCAGGGTCACTAGCCAAGAGACCCAGTACTTC. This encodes CASRVTSQETQYF.